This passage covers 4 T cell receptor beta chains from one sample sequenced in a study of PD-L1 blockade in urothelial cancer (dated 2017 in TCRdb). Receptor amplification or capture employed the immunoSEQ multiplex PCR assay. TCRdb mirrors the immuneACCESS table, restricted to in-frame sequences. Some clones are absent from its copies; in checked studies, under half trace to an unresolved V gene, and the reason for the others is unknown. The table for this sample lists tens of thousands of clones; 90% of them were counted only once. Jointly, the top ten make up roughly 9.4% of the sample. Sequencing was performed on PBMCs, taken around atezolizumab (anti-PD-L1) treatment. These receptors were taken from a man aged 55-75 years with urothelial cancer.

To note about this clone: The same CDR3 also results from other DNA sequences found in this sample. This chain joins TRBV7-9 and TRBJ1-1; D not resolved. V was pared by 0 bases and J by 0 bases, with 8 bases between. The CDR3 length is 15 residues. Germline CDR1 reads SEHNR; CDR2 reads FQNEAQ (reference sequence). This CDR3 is CASSLAGGMNTEAFF. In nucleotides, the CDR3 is TGTGCCAGCAGCTTAGCCGGCGGGATGAACACTGAAGCTTTCTTT.

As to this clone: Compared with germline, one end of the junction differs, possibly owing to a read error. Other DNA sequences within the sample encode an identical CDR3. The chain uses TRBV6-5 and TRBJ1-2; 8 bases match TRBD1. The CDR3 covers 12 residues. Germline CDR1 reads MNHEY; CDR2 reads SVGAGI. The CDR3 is CASSQGAGGYTF. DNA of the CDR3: TGTGCTAGCAGTCAGGGGGCGGGGGGCTACACCTTC.

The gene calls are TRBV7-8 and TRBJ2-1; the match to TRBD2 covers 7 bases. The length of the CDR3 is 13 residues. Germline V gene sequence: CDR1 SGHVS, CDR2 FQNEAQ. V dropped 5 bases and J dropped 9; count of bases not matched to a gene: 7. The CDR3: CASSPRGSGEQFF. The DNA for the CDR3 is TGTGCCAGCAGCCCGCGCGGGAGTGGTGAGCAGTTCTTC. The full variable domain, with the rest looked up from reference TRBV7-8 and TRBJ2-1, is GAGVSQSPRYKVAKRGQDVALRCDPISGHVSLFWYQQALGQGPEFLTYFQNEAQLDKSGLPSDRFFAERPEGSVSTLKIQRTQQEDSAVYLCASSPRGSGEQFFGPGTRLTVL.

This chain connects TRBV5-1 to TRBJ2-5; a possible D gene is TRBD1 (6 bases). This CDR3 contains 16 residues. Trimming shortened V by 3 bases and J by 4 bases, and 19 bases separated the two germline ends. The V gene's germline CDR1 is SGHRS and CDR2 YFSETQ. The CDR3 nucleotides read TGCGCCAGCAGCTCGTTATCGACAGGATGGGGAGAGACCCAGTACTTC. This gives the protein CASSSLSTGWGETQYF.